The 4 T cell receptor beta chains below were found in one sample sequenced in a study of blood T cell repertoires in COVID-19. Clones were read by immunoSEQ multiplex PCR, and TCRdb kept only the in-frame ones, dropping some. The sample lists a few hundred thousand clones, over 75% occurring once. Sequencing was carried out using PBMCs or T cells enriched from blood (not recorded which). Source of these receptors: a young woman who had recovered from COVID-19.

The CDR3 nucleotides read TGTGCCTGGAGTGACAGGGGGCACTCCTACGAGCAGTACTTC. Protein sequence: CAWSDRGHSYEQYF. The chain combines TRBV30 with TRBJ2-7; 9 bases agree with TRBD1. V was clipped by 1 base and J by 0 bases; unmatched bases: 1. The CDR3 runs to 14 residues. Germline V lookup: CDR1 GTSNPN, CDR2 SVGIG (reference sequence).

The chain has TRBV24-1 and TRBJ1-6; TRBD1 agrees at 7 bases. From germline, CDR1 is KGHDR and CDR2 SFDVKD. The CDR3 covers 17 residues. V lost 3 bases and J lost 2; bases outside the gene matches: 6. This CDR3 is CATSDVKGGPYNSPLHF. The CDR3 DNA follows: TGTGCCACCAGTGATGTAAAAGGGGGCCCCTATAATTCACCCCTCCACTTT.

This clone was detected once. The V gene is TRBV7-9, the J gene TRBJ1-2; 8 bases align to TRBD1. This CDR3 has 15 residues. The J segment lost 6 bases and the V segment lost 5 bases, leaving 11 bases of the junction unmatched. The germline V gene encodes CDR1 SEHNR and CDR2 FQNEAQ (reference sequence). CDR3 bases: TGTGCCAGCAGCCTACTGATGACAGGGGAGGATGGCTACACCTTC. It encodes CASSLLMTGEDGYTF.

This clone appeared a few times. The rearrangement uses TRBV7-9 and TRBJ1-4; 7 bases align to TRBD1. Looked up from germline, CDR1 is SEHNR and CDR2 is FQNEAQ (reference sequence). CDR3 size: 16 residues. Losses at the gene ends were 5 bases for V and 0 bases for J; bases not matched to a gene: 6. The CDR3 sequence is CASSPTGQSTNEKLFF. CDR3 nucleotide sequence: TGTGCCAGCAGCCCCACGGGACAGTCAACTAATGAAAAACTGTTTTTT.